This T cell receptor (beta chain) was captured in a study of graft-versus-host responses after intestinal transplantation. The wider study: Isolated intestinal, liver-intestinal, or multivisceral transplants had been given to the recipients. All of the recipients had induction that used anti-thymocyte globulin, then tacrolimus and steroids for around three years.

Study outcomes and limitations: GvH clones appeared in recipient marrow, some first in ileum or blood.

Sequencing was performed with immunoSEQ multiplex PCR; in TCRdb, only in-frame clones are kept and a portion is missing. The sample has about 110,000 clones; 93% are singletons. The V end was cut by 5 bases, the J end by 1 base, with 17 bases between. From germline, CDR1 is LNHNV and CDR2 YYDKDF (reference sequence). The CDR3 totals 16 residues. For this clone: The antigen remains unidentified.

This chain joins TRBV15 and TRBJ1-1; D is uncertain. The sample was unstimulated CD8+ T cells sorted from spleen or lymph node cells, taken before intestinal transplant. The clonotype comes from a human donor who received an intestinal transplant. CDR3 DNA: TGTGCCACCAGCTTCCCGGGAAGCCTAACGAACACTGAAGCTTTCTTT. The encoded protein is CATSFPGSLTNTEAFF.